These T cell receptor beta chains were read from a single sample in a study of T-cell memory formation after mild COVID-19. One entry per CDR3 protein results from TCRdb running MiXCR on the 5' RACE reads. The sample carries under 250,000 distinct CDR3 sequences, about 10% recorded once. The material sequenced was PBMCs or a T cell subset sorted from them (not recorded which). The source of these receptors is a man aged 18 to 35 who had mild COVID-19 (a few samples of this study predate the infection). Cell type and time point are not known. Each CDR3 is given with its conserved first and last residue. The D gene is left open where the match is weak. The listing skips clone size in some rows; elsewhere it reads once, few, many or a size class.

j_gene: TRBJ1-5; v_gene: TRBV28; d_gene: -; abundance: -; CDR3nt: TGTGCCAGCAGTTTATCCAGTTCCTCGGGCAATCAGCCCCAGCATTTT; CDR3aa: CASSLSSSSGNQPQHF
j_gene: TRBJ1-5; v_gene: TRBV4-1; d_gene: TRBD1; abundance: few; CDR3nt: TGCGCCAGCAGCCAAGGGCAGGGGGCAAGCAATCAGCCCCAGCATTTT; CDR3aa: CASSQGQGASNQPQHF
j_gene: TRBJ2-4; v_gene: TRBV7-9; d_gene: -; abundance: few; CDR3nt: TGTGCCAGCAGCTTCCCCCAGGGGTCACGGGGGGACATTCAGTACTTC; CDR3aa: CASSFPQGSRGDIQYF
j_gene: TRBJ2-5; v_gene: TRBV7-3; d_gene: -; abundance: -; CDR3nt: TGTGCCAGCAGCCCGGACGGGGGAGAGACCCAGTACTTC; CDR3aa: CASSPDGGETQYF
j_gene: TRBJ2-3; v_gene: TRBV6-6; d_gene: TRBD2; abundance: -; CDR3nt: TGTGCCAGCAGTCCGAGCGGGGTTAGCACAGATACGCAGTATTTT; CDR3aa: CASSPSGVSTDTQYF
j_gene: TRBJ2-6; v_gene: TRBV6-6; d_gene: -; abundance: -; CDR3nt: TGTGCCAGCAGTTACGATGACCGACCTGGGGCCAACGTCCTGACTTTC; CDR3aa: CASSYDDRPGANVLTF
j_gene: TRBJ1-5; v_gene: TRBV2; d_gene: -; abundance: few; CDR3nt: TGTGCCAGCAAAAAAGATGGTGGCAATCAGCCCCAGCATTTT; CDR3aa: CASKKDGGNQPQHF
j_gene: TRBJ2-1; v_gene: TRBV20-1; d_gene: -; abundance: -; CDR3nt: TGCAGTGCCGAGACCACCGCGTTAGGGCAGTTCTTC; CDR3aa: CSAETTALGQFF
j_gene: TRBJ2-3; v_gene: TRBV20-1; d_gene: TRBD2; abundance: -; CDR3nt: TGCAGCGCTAGAAGCGGGGGGGCCGGTGCAGATACGCAGTATTTT; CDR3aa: CSARSGGAGADTQYF
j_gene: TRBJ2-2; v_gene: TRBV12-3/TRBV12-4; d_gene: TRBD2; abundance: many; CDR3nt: TGTGCCAGCAGGAATAGCGGGGGGTCCGGGGAGCTGTTTTTT; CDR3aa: CASRNSGGSGELFF
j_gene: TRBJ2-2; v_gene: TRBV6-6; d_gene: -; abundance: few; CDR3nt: TGTGCCAGCAGTTCTGGGGGCAGGGAGCTGTTTTTT; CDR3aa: CASSSGGRELFF
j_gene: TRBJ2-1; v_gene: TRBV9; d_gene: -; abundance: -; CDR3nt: TGTGCCAGCAGCGTAGTGGGATCCCCATCCTACAATGAGCAGTTCTTC; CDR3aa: CASSVVGSPSYNEQFF
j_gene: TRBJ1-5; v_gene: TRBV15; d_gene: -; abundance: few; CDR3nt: TGTGCCACCAGCAGAGATCGGAATCAGCCCCAGCATTTT; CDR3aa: CATSRDRNQPQHF
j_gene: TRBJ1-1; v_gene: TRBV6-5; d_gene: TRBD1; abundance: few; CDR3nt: TGTGCCAGCAGTTACTCGTGGGACAGCCTCACTGAAGCTTTCTTT; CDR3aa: CASSYSWDSLTEAFF
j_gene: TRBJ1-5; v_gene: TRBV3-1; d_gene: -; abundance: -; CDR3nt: TGTGCCAGCAGCCAGATAAATCAGCCCCAGCATTTT; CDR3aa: CASSQINQPQHF
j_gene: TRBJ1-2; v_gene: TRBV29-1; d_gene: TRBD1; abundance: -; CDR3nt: TGCAGCGTCTCGGGGCGGCAGGGGGCTCGTTCTTACAATGGCTACACCTTC; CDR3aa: CSVSGRQGARSYNGYTF
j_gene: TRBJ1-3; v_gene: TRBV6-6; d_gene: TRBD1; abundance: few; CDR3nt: TGTGCCAGCAGTGATCCGGGACAGGGGTCTGGAAACACCATATATTTT; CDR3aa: CASSDPGQGSGNTIYF
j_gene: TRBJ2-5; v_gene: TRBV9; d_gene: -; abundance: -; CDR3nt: TGTGCCAGCAGCGTAGAACGCCCAGTGAAGGTTAATCTCCAAGAGACCCAGTACTTC; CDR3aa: CASSVERPVKVNLQETQYF
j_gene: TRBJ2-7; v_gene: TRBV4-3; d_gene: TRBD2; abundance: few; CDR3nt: TGCGCCAGCAGCCAAGTGCTTGCGGGAGCCTACGAGCAGTACTTC; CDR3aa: CASSQVLAGAYEQYF
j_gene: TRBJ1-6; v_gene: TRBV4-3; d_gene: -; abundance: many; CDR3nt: TGCGCCAGCAGCCAAGAAACGAATTCACCCCTCCACTTT; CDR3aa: CASSQETNSPLHF
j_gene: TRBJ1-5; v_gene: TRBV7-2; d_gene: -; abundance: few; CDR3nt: TGTGCCAGCAGCGATATCCTTAGGGGAAGCAATAGCAATCAGCCCCAGCATTTT; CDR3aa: CASSDILRGSNSNQPQHF
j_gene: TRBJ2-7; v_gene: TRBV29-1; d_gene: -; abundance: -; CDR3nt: TGCAGCGTTGTGAGGCCTGAGGTTGGCGAGCAGTACTTC; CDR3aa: CSVVRPEVGEQYF